The next 5 T cell receptor beta chains were all read from a single sample in a study of T-cell reconstitution after alpha-beta-depleted transplantation in children. Library preparation (for TCRbeta) was performed with unique molecular identifiers. TCRdb reanalysed the PCR reads using MiXCR and keeps one entry per CDR3 protein. This repertoire shows under 850,000 distinct CDR3 sequences, roughly 13% found once; its top ten account for around 0.8%. The sample consisted of PBMCs, taken before TCRalphabeta/CD19-depleted stem cell transplant. These receptors all come from a girl under 10 years old with congenital amegakaryocytic thrombocytopenia, due to receive a stem cell transplant.

The chain recombines TRBV5-1 with TRBJ2-3, with 11 nucleotides matching TRBD2. Germline V gene sequence: CDR1 SGHRS, CDR2 YFSETQ. This CDR3 has 16 amino acids. The V segment lost 0 bases and the J segment 6 bases; nucleotides outside the gene matches: 6. CDR3 in DNA: TGCGCCAGCAGCTTGGTACTAGCGGGAGTAATGGATACGCAGTATTTT. Translating gives CASSLVLAGVMDTQYF.

The chain recombines TRBV20-1 with TRBJ2-4; 8 nucleotides match TRBD1. Unmatched junction bases numbered 8, after V lost 7 bases and J lost 9 bases. The CDR3 spans 12 residues. Germline CDR1 and CDR2: DFQATT and SNEGSKA (reference sequence). CDR3 bases: TGCAGTGTTTACGGACAGGGAACCATTCAGTACTTC. Its protein product is CSVYGQGTIQYF.

This clonotype appeared many times. The rearrangement uses TRBV6-5 and TRBJ1-6; D is possibly TRBD1 (5 bases). V lost 0 bases, J lost 7 bases, and 10 bases lay in between. This CDR3 region has 15 residues. The germline V gene encodes CDR1 MNHEY and CDR2 SVGAGI. The CDR3 DNA follows: TGTGCCAGCAGTTACTCCCCGGACATCAATTCACCCCTCCACTTT. This sequence encodes CASSYSPDINSPLHF.

The chain recombines TRBV7-9 with TRBJ2-7; D gene unclear. The ends were cut back, 5 bases at V and 6 bases at J, with 23 bases in the middle. Per the germline V gene, CDR1 is SEHNR and CDR2 is FQNEAQ (reference sequence). The length of the CDR3 is 16 residues. The CDR3: CASSPRPALNVPEQYF. The CDR3 DNA reads as TGTGCCAGCAGCCCGCGGCCTGCTCTGAATGTGCCCGAGCAGTACTTC.

In regard to this clonotype: One base away lies a much larger clone, so this may be a sequencing read error. The V call is TRBV6-5, the J call TRBJ2-1; maybe TRBD2 (5 bases). The germline V gene encodes CDR1 MNHEY and CDR2 SVGAGI. This CDR3 region has 15 residues. The CDR3 bases are TGTGCCAGCAGTGACTCGGTAGGAGGTGGGAATGAGCAGTTCTTC. Protein product: CASSDSVGGGNEQFF.